This record concerns one T cell receptor (beta chain) sequence. This clonotype is regarded as medium-sized (0.01 to 0.1%). Its antigen is unknown. No much larger clonotype is one base removed from it; base qualities were not supplied. Genomic DNA extracted from bulk tumor tissue served as TCR template, with approximately 590 ng gDNA amplified per sample. During surgery, several biopsies were collected from each primary tumor and placed as far from one another as possible within the tumor mass. Patients in the study cohort, which was described as untreated, were newly diagnosed NSCLC cases going through curative surgery. The donors were approximately 14 patients with newly diagnosed non-small cell lung cancer who were having surgery with curative intent. The resected tumor masses were reviewed by two independent pathologists. Sequencing was performed only on DNA and RNA samples of high quality. V is pared back by 7 bases and J by 9 bases, with 19 bases lying between the germline termini. The CDR3 measures 14 amino acids from cysteine to phenylalanine. Left in the record is the CDR3 DNA by itself, 42 bases read in frame from the first base. CDR1 and CDR2 (MDHEN, SYDVKM) derive from the germline V gene.

These data originate in a study of immune heterogeneity within non-small cell lung tumors (dated by TCRdb to 2016 to 2018). Turning to the overall study: By histology, a few squamous cell carcinomas, 9 to 11 non-squamous carcinomas and 1 tumor not otherwise specified were included. To examine intratumoral immune heterogeneity, the study used whole-exome sequencing, RNA-seq and TCR beta repertoire sequencing on multiple spatially distinct regions of each NSCLC tumor. For mutant peptides 8 to 11 amino acids long, netMHCpan-3.0 predicted neoantigen binding to the HLA alleles of each patient. TCR repertoire analysis included 57 tumor loci from under 19 patients, whereas transcriptome data included only 40 to 45 loci from 11 to 12 patients. What the study reported, not specific to this receptor: Identical dominant CDR3B clonotypes recurred across loci within a patient, yet different tumor locations also harbored unique high-frequency clones. High-frequency TCR beta clonotypes were largely distinct between individual patients. Local T-cell repertoire clonality showed a statistically significant but moderate positive correlation with local tumor mutational burden (R roughly 0.35).

The TCR beta CDR3 region was amplified with a multiplex PCR system whose first round of approximately 11 cycles used 32 V-gene forward primers and 13 J-gene reverse primers. First-round PCR used a QIAGEN Multiplex PCR Kit, and primer sequences were filed in Chinese patent CN105087789A. Illumina universal primers were attached in a second round of PCR run with the Phusion High-Fidelity PCR Kit. TCR libraries were paired-end sequenced at 151 bp read length on the Illumina HiSeq X Ten platform. On the authors' methods: Reads without multiplex PCR primers were removed using Cutadapt, read pairs were merged using PEAR, and CDR3 regions were called using MiXCR with default settings. Shannon entropy measured repertoire diversity, and clonality was calculated as one minus the Shannon entropy divided by the ln of the count of productive unique sequences. Clonotypes at a frequency of at least 0.5% were defined as dominant or high-frequency T-cell clones. TCRdb reran the public reads through fastp at Q25 and MiXCR, keeping productive beta chains. Each CDR3 protein appears once, grouped with its most common genes and DNA. TCRdb's processing, not the study's, gives the V and J calls here. The sample data list under 7,000 distinct CDR3 sequences, and around 18% of these were observed just once. Approximately 3.5% of the sample goes to the ten largest clones.

The rearranged chain carries TRBV28 and TRBJ2-1; no confident D gene assignment can be made. Sequencing used lung tumor tissue. The source of this sequence is a man between 40 and 49 years old with non-small cell lung cancer. The CDR3 region reads CASTYLRRGGEQFF. The nucleotide sequence reads as follows: TGTGCCAGCACCTATCTTCGGCGTGGTGGTGAGCAGTTCTTC.